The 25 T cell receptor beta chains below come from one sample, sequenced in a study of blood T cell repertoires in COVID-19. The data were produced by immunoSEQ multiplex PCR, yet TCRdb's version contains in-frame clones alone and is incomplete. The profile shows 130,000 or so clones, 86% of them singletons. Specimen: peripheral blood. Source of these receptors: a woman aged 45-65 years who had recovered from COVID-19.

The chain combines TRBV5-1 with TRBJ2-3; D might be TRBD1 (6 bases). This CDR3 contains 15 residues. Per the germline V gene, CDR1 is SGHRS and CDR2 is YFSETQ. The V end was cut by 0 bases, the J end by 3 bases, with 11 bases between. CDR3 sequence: CASSLVPQGTDTQYF. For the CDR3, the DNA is TGCGCCAGCAGCTTGGTTCCGCAGGGGACAGATACGCAGTATTTT.

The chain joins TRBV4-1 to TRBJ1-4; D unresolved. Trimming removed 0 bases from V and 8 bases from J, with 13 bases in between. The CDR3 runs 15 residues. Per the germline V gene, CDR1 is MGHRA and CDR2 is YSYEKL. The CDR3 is CASSQDPGRREKLFF. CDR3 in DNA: TGCGCCAGCAGCCAAGATCCGGGCAGGAGGGAAAAACTGTTTTTT.

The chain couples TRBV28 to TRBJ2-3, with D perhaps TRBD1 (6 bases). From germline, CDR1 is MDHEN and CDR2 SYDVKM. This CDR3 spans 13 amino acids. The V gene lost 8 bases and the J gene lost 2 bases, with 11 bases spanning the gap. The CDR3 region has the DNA TGTGCCAGCTCATGGGGGCCCACAGATACGCAGTATTTT. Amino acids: CASSWGPTDTQYF.

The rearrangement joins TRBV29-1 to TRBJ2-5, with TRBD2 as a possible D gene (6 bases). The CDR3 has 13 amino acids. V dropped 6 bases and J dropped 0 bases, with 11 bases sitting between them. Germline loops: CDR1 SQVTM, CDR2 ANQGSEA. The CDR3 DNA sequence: TGCAGCGTGGAGGGCAGTCACCAAGAGACCCAGTACTTC. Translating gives CSVEGSHQETQYF.

CDR3 sequence (DNA): TGTGCCAGCAGCCAGGGGGCCTTCTATAATTCACCCCTCCACTTT. Amino acids: CASSQGAFYNSPLHF. The genes are TRBV3-1 (or the pseudogene TRBV3-2) and TRBJ1-6; possibly TRBD1 for D (6 bases). CDR3 length: 15 amino acids. Germline V gene sequence: CDR1 LGHDT, CDR2 YNNKEL (reference sequence). V lost 3 bases to trimming and J lost 3 bases, with 9 bases between them.

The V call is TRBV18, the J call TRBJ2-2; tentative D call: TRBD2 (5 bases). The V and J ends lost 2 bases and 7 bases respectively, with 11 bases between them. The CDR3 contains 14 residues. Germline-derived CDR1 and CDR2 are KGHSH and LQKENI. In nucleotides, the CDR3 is TGTGCCAGCTCACCAGACCCCCGGGGCGGGGAGCTGTTTTTT. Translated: CASSPDPRGGELFF.

The CDR3 nucleotides read TGTGCCAGCCAGGGTACAGAGACCCAGTACTTC. It codes for CASQGTETQYF. The chain carries TRBV2 and TRBJ2-5; the D gene is possibly TRBD1 (5 bases). V lost 8 bases and J lost 4, with 8 bases in between. Germline-derived CDR1 and CDR2 are SNHLY and FYNNEI. The CDR3 totals 11 residues. Variable domain in full (rest from reference TRBV2 and TRBJ2-5): EPEVTQTPSHQVTQMGQEVILRCVPISNHLYFYWYRQILGQKVEFLVSFYNNEISEKSEIFDDQFSVERPDGSNFTLKIRSTKLEDSAMYFCASQGTETQYFGPGTRLLVL.

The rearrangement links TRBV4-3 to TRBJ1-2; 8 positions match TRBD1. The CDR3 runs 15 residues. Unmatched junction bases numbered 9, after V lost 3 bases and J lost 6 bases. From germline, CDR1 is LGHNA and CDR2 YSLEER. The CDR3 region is CASSQDFRGRDGYTF. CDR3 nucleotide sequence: TGCGCCAGCAGCCAGGATTTCAGGGGGCGAGATGGCTACACCTTC.

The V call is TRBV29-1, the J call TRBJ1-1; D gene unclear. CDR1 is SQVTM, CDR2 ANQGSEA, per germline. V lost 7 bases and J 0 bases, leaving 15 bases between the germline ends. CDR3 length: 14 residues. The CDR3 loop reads CSGARPNMNTEAFF. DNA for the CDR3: TGCAGCGGGGCCCGCCCAAACATGAACACTGAAGCTTTCTTT.

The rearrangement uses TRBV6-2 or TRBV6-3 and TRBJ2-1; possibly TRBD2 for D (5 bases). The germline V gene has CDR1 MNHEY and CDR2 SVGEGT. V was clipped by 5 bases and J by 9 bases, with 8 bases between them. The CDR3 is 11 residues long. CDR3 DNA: TGTGCCAGCAGTCACGGACTTGAGCAGTTCTTC. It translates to CASSHGLEQFF.

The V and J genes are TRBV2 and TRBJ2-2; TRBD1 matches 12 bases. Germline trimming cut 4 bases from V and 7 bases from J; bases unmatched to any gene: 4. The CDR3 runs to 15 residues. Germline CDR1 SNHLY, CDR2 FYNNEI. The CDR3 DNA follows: TGTGCCAGCAGTGTGGGACAGGGGGCTGGCGGGGAGCTGTTTTTT. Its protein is CASSVGQGAGGELFF.

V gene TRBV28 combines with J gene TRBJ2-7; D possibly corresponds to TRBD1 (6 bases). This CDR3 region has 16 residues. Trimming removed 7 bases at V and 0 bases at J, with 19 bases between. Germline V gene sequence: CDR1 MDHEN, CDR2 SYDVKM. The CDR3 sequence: CASIDGGQRSSYEQYF. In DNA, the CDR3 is TGTGCCAGCATCGACGGAGGACAGAGGAGCTCCTACGAGCAGTACTTC.

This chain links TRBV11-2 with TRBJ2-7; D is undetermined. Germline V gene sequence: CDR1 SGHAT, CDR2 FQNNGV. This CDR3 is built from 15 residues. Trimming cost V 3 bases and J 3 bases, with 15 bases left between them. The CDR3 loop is CASSLVNPASYEQYF. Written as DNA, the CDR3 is TGTGCCAGCAGCTTGGTCAACCCAGCTAGCTACGAGCAGTACTTC.

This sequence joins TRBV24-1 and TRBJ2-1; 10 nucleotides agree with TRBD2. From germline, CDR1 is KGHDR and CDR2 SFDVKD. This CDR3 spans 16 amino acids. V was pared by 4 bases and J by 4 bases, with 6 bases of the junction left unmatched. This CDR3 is CATSEQLAGLYNEQFF. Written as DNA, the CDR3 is TGTGCCACCAGTGAACAACTAGCGGGGTTATACAATGAGCAGTTCTTC.

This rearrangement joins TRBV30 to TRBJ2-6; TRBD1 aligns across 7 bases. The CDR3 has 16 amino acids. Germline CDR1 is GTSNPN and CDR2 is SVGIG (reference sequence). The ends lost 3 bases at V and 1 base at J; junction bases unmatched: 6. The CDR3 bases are TGTGCCTGGAGCAAGTACAGGGGTTCTGGGGCCAACGTCCTGACTTTC. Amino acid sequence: CAWSKYRGSGANVLTF.

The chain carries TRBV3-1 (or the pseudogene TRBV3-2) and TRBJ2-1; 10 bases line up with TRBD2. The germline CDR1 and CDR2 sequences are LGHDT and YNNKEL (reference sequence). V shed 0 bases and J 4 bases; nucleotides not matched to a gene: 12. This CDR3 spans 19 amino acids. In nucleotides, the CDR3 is TGTGCCAGCAGCCAAGAGTGGGGAAGCGGGGGGGCCGGGTACAATGAGCAGTTCTTC. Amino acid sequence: CASSQEWGSGGAGYNEQFF.

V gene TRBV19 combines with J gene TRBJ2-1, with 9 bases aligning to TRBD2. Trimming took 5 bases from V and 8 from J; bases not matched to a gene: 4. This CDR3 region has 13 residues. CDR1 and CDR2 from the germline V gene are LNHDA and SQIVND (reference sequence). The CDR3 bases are TGTGCCAGTAGTCTTTCTAGCGGGGATGAGCAGTTCTTC. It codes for CASSLSSGDEQFF.

In DNA, the CDR3 is TGTGCCAGCAGTCCCCAGACAGGGGTGAACACTGAAGCTTTCTTT. It yields the protein CASSPQTGVNTEAFF. The rearrangement joins TRBV7-9 to TRBJ1-1; TRBD1 aligns across 8 bases. The CDR3 covers 15 residues. J gave up 0 bases and V 6 bases, and 6 bases lay outside the gene matches. Germline V gene data show CDR1 as SEHNR and CDR2 as FQNEAQ (reference sequence).

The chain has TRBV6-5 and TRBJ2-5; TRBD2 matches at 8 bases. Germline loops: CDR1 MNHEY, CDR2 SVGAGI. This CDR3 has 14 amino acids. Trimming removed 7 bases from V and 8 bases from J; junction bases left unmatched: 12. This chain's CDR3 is CASNEVGGGLTQYF. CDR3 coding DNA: TGTGCCAGCAACGAAGTTGGCGGGGGGCTTACCCAGTACTTC.

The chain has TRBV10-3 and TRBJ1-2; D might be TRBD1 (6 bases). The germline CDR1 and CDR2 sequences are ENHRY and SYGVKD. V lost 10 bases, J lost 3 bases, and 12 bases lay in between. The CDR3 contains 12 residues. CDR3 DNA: TGTGCCACGAACCCAGGGGACTATGGCTACACCTTC. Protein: CATNPGDYGYTF.

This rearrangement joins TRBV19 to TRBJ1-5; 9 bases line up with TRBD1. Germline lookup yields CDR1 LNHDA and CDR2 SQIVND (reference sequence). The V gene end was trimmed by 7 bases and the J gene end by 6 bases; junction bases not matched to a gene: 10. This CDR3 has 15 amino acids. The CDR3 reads CASTTGQGGFQPQHF. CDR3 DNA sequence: TGTGCCAGTACGACGGGACAGGGAGGGTTTCAGCCCCAGCATTTT.

The CDR3 reads CASSLQGGNTIYF. CDR3 DNA sequence: TGTGCCAGCTCGCTACAGGGTGGAAACACCATATATTTT. This rearrangement joins TRBV18 to TRBJ1-3, with D perhaps matching TRBD1 (6 bases). The CDR3 contains 13 residues. Trimming removed 6 bases from V and 3 bases from J, with 9 bases in between. The germline CDR1 and CDR2 sequences are KGHSH and LQKENI. The full variable domain, its missing parts supplied by reference TRBV18 and TRBJ1-3, is NAGVMQNPRHLVRRRGQEARLRCSPMKGHSHVYWYRQLPEEGLKFMVYLQKENIIDESGMPKERFSAEFPKEGPSILRIQQVVRGDSAAYFCASSLQGGNTIYFGEGSWLTVV.

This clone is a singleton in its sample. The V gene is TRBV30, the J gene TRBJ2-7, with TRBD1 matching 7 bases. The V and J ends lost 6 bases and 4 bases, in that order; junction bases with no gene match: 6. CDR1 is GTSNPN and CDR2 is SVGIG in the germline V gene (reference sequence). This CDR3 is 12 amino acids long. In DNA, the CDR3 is TGTGCCTGTAGACAGGGATCTTACGAGCAGTACTTC. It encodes CACRQGSYEQYF.

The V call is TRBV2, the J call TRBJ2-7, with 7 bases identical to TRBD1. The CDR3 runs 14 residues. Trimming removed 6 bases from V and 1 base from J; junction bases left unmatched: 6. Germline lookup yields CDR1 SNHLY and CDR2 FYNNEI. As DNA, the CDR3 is TGTGCCAGCAGCCCGGGACAGCCATCCTACGAGCAGTACTTC. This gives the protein CASSPGQPSYEQYF.

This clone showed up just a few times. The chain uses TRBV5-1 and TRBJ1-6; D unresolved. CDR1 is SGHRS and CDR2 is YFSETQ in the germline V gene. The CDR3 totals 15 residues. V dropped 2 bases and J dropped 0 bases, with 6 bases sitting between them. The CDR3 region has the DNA TGCGCCAGCAGCTTTGGGAGCTCCTATAATTCACCCCTCCACTTT. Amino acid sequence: CASSFGSSYNSPLHF. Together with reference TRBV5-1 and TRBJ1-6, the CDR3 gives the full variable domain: KAGVTQTPRYLIKTRGQQVTLSCSPISGHRSVSWYQQTPGQGLQFLFEYFSETQRNKGNFPGRFSGRQFSNSRSEMNVSTLELGDSALYLCASSFGSSYNSPLHFGNGTRLTVT.